This TCR beta chain was identified during a study of post-analysis software for immune sequencing data. Study-level findings and limits: Samples made in the same batch grouped tightly together by F measure. In patients, about five TRBV segments were more frequent than in controls, with TRBV5-6, TRBV5-1 and TRBV20-1 among them.

The CDR3 totals 15 residues. Looked up from germline, CDR1 is KGHSH and CDR2 is LQKENI. Each TCR beta cDNA library carried unique molecular identifiers. TCRdb re-derived calls from the PCR reads in MiXCR, one entry per CDR3 protein. The sample has hundreds of thousands of distinct CDR3 sequences; approximately 60% are singletons. Regarding this clonotype: Antigen unknown.

The chain couples TRBV18 to TRBJ2-5; 10 bases fit TRBD2. Matching the DNA end better, TRBJ2-7 makes the J call doubtful. The sequencing sample was made of blood. The clonotype originates from a girl between 2 and 10 years old with multiple sclerosis. The DNA of the CDR3 is TGTGCCAGCTCACCTCTAGCGGGAGCGAGGGACGAGCAGTACTTC. This codes for CASSPLAGARDEQYF.